This passage covers 7 T cell receptor beta chains from one sample sequenced in a study of Graves' ophthalmopathy and Graves' hyperthyroidism. RNA transcripts were the template, and TCR beta CDR3 regions were amplified from them. The first-round RT-PCR employed HTBI primers together with the Qiagen OneStep RT-PCR kit. A multiplex PCR was then performed as the second round. TCRdb reprocessed the multiplex PCR reads with MiXCR, giving one entry per CDR3 protein. The sample includes some 350,000 distinct CDR3 sequences, 17% of them seen just once. Source material: peripheral blood. The receptor source for this set is an adult woman with stable Graves' hyperthyroidism.

The gene calls are TRBV19 and TRBJ2-7; 7 nucleotides agree with TRBD1. The germline V gene encodes CDR1 LNHDA and CDR2 SQIVND (reference sequence). V lost 1 base, J lost 1 base, and 4 bases stayed unmatched. The CDR3 contains 15 residues. The CDR3: CASSIAAGGSYEQYF. The CDR3 DNA reads TGTGCCAGTAGTATAGCGGCAGGGGGTTCCTACGAGCAGTACTTC.

This clonotype occurred many times. The junction and the germline gene differ at one end; a read error may be behind it. V is TRBV5-1 and J is TRBJ2-4; TRBD1 agrees at 7 bases. The V gene's germline CDR1 is SGHRS and CDR2 YFSETQ. The CDR3 has 16 amino acids. CDR3 residues: CASSSRDSLAKNIKYF. The CDR3 nucleotides read TGCGCCAGCAGCAGCCGGGACAGTCTAGCCAAAAACATTAAGTACTTC.

About this clonotype itself: The junction shows a germline mismatch at one end, possibly a read error. The CDR3 coding sequence is TGCAGCGTTGAAGAGAACCCTAGGGGGCAGAGGGTTTTT. This translates into CSVEENPRGQRVF. V is TRBV29-1 and J is TRBJ1-4; 7 nucleotides match TRBD1. This CDR3 is 13 amino acids long. Germline CDR1 reads SQVTM; CDR2 reads ANQGSEA. Drawing the rest from reference TRBV29-1 and TRBJ1-4, the complete variable domain is SAVISQKPSRDICQRGTSLTIQCQVDSQVTMMFWYRQQPGQSLTLIATANQGSEATYESGFVIDKFPISRPNLTFSTLTVSNMSPEDSSIYLCSVEENPRGQRVFGSGTQLSVL.

This clonotype was recorded at least ten times. This chain connects TRBV6-5 to TRBJ1-5; D is possibly TRBD1 (6 bases). Trimming took 5 bases from V and 4 from J, leaving 15 bases between them. Per the germline V gene, CDR1 is MNHEY and CDR2 is SVGAGI. The CDR3 is 15 residues long. CDR3: CASSLFGQGNQPQHF. CDR3 nucleotides: TGTGCCAGCAGTCTTTTCGGGCAGGGGAATCAGCCCCAGCATTTT.

This chain uses TRBV20-1 with TRBJ2-7; no clear D. The CDR3 runs 15 residues. Trimming shortened V by 1 base and J by 3 bases, and 16 bases separated the two germline ends. The germline CDR1 and CDR2 sequences are DFQATT and SNEGSKA (reference sequence). Written as DNA, the CDR3 is TGCAGTGCTAGAGCCGATACAGCCTTGGGCTACGAGCAGTACTTC. Protein sequence: CSARADTALGYEQYF.

This clonotype came up many times. This sequence joins TRBV2 and TRBJ2-5; 10 nucleotides agree with TRBD2. Germline-derived CDR1 and CDR2 are SNHLY and FYNNEI. The CDR3 is made up of 14 amino acids. Germline trimming cut 4 bases from V and 5 bases from J; bases unmatched to any gene: 4. This CDR3 reads CASSALAGDETQYF. DNA for the CDR3: TGTGCCAGCAGTGCGCTAGCGGGAGATGAGACCCAGTACTTC. Based on the CDR3 plus reference TRBV2 and TRBJ2-5, the full variable domain is EPEVTQTPSHQVTQMGQEVILRCVPISNHLYFYWYRQILGQKVEFLVSFYNNEISEKSEIFDDQFSVERPDGSNFTLKIRSTKLEDSAMYFCASSALAGDETQYFGPGTRLLVL.

This clonotype was counted ten times or more. The rearrangement uses TRBV20-1 and TRBJ2-7, with 8 bases aligning to TRBD2. This CDR3 is 14 amino acids long. The ends lost 3 bases at V and 3 bases at J; junction bases unmatched: 7. The germline gives CDR1 DFQATT, CDR2 SNEGSKA (reference sequence). The CDR3 DNA reads as TGCAGTGCTAGGGGGACTAGTTCCCGCTACGAGCAGTACTTC. Its translation is CSARGTSSRYEQYF.